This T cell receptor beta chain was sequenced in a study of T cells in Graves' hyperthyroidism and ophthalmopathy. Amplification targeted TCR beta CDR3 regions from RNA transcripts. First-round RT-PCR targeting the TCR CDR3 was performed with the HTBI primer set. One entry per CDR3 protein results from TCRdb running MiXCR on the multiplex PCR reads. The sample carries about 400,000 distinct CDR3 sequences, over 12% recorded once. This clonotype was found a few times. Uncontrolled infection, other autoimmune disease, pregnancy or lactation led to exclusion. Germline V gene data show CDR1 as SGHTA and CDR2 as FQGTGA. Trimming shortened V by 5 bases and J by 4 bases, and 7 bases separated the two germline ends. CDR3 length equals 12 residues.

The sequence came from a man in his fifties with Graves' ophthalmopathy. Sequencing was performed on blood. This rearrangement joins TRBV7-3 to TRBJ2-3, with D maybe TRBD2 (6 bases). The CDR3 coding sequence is TGTGCCAGCAGCACGGGGGCAGATACGCAGTATTTT. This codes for CASSTGADTQYF.